The 27 T cell receptor beta chains below were found in one sample sequenced in a study of shared T cell receptors in the human thymus. Clones were sequenced by immunoSEQ multiplex PCR, and TCRdb holds only the in-frame ones, with some missing. The sample consists of 700,000 or so clones, over 75% of them appearing once. In addition, the sample was reused for a study of human thymus T cells.

The material sequenced was thymocytes. These receptors originate from a girl under three years old with a congenital heart defect.

This clone was detected a few times. The chain's CDR3 is CASSVAGGTDTQYF. The CDR3 DNA sequence: TGTGCCAGCAGCGTAGCGGGGGGCACAGATACGCAGTATTTT. The gene calls are TRBV27 and TRBJ2-3; 9 bases are a match to TRBD2. Germline lookup yields CDR1 MNHEY and CDR2 SMNVEV (reference sequence). The CDR3 is made up of 14 amino acids. V shed 6 bases and J 1 base; nucleotides not matched to a gene: 2.

The chain recombines TRBV9 with TRBJ1-4; D gene unclear. The V gene lost 5 bases and the J gene lost 8 bases, with 7 bases spanning the gap. This CDR3 contains 11 residues. Looked up from germline, CDR1 is SGDLS and CDR2 is YYNGEE. As DNA, the CDR3 is TGTGCCAGCAGGTTGAGGGAAAAACTGTTTTTT. This codes for CASRLREKLFF. Variable domain in full (rest from reference TRBV9 and TRBJ1-4): DSGVTQTPKHLITATGQRVTLRCSPRSGDLSVYWYQQSLDQGLQFLIQYYNGEERAKGNILERFSAQQFPDLHSELNLSSLELGDSALYFCASRLREKLFFGSGTQLSVL.

This chain connects TRBV4-3 to TRBJ2-7; no reliable D call. The CDR3 contains 15 residues. Germline CDR1 is LGHNA and CDR2 is YSLEER. Trimming shortened V by 4 bases and J by 2 bases, and 15 bases separated the two germline ends. CDR3 bases: TGCGCCAGCAGCCTGTTGCCGGCGGATCCCTACGAGCAGTACTTC. Translating gives CASSLLPADPYEQYF.

The CDR3 region is CASSLRTTLGATKFTDTQYF. CDR3 bases: TGTGCCAGCAGTTTAAGGACTACTTTAGGGGCGACTAAATTCACAGATACGCAGTATTTT. The chain combines TRBV27 with TRBJ2-3, with a possible D match to TRBD2 (6 bases). Germline V gene sequence: CDR1 MNHEY, CDR2 SMNVEV (reference sequence). This CDR3 contains 20 residues. The V and J ends lost 2 bases and 2 bases respectively, with 26 bases between them.

This clone appeared a few times. The CDR3 spells CAWDRTEAFF. CDR3 nucleotides: TGTGCCTGGGACAGGACGGAAGCTTTCTTT. V gene TRBV2 combines with J gene TRBJ1-1, with 8 bases matching TRBD1. Trimming cost V 11 bases and J 8 bases; bases outside gene matches: 4. Germline loops: CDR1 SNHLY, CDR2 FYNNEI. The CDR3 is 10 residues long.

This clone has more than one count but fewer than ten. The chain uses TRBV6-6 and TRBJ1-5; 11 bases agree with TRBD1. This CDR3 contains 13 residues. The V and J ends lost 4 bases and 11 bases, in that order; junction bases with no gene match: 4. Germline V gives CDR1 MNHNY, CDR2 SVGAGI (reference sequence). The CDR3 loop reads CASSWDRGRTQHF. CDR3 nucleotide sequence: TGTGCCAGCAGTTGGGACAGGGGGAGGACCCAGCATTTT.

The V and J genes are TRBV2 and TRBJ2-2; 13 bases match TRBD2. Losses at the gene ends were 1 base for V and 0 bases for J; bases not matched to a gene: 8. This CDR3 is built from 20 residues. Germline CDR1 SNHLY, CDR2 FYNNEI. As DNA, the CDR3 is TGTGCCAGCAGTGAAGGCGGACTAGCGGGGGCTAAATCGAACACCGGGGAGCTGTTTTTT. Translated: CASSEGGLAGAKSNTGELFF.

The chain carries TRBV29-1 and TRBJ1-1; TRBD1 aligns across 7 bases. V trimming: 5 bases; J trimming: 4 bases; junction bases outside the gene matches: 7. This CDR3 spans 13 amino acids. In germline, CDR1 is SQVTM, CDR2 ANQGSEA. Here the CDR3 DNA reads TGCAGCGTTAATTTCCGGGACAGCACTGAAGCTTTCTTT. Protein sequence: CSVNFRDSTEAFF.

J is TRBJ1-5 and V is TRBV7-2, with D perhaps TRBD1 (6 bases). V was shortened by 1 base and J by 1 base, with 14 bases between the two germline ends. Germline values: CDR1 SGHTA, CDR2 FQGNSA. The CDR3 covers 17 residues. The DNA for the CDR3 is TGTGCCAGCAGCTTAGATGGGGGGGCGGAAAGCAATCAGCCCCAGCATTTT. Translating it yields CASSLDGGAESNQPQHF.

This clone was seen a single time. The chain joins TRBV7-9 to TRBJ1-2; D is ambiguous. V dropped 5 bases and J dropped 2 bases, with 15 bases sitting between them. Germline CDR1 SEHNR, CDR2 FQNEAQ (reference sequence). The CDR3 contains 15 residues. Written as DNA, the CDR3 is TGTGCCAGCAGCACCGACCTTAGAGGGAACTATGGCTACACCTTC. Translation gives CASSTDLRGNYGYTF.

The chain has TRBV9 and TRBJ2-1, with 12 nucleotides matching TRBD2. CDR3 length: 19 amino acids. Trimming at V came to 0 bases and at J to 6 bases, leaving 13 bases not matched to a gene. Germline V gene lookup returns CDR1 SGDLS and CDR2 YYNGEE. CDR3 sequence reads: CASSVGRLAGGQSPNEQFF. The CDR3 bases are TGTGCCAGCAGCGTAGGGAGGCTAGCGGGGGGGCAGTCCCCCAATGAGCAGTTCTTC.

The chain recombines TRBV6-5 with TRBJ2-3, with D perhaps matching TRBD1 (5 bases). Between the trimmed V and J ends, which lost 0 bases and 2 bases, there was a span of 9 bases. From germline, CDR1 is MNHEY and CDR2 SVGAGI. This CDR3 is built from 15 residues. CDR3 in DNA: TGTGCCAGCAGTTACTCCCCCAGGGACACAGATACGCAGTATTTT. This gives the protein CASSYSPRDTDTQYF.

This clone appeared a few times. V usage is TRBV27 and J usage is TRBJ1-1; no firm D call. Germline CDR1 reads MNHEY; CDR2 reads SMNVEV (reference sequence). V was cut by 4 bases and J by 3 bases, with 12 bases left in between. The CDR3 is made up of 14 amino acids. This chain's CDR3 is CASSSPRMDTEAFF. Here the CDR3 DNA reads TGTGCCAGCAGTTCTCCTAGGATGGACACTGAAGCTTTCTTT.

V and J are TRBV9 and TRBJ1-1; 8 bases are shared with TRBD1. Per germline, CDR1 SGDLS and CDR2 YYNGEE. The CDR3 sequence is 14 residues long. V trimming: 3 bases; J trimming: 6 bases; junction bases outside the gene matches: 7. The CDR3 DNA follows: TGTGCCAGCAGCGGCGGACAGGGTAGAGCTGAAGCTTTCTTT. It codes for CASSGGQGRAEAFF.

The chain carries TRBV9 and TRBJ1-4; TRBD1 aligns across 12 bases. Germline V gives CDR1 SGDLS, CDR2 YYNGEE. The trim removed 0 bases at V and 8 bases at J, leaving 20 bases unmatched. This CDR3 has 21 residues. CDR3 amino acids: CASSVASRDRGRRKAREKLFF. In DNA, the CDR3 is TGTGCCAGCAGCGTAGCCTCCAGGGACAGGGGGCGACGGAAAGCCCGGGAAAAACTGTTTTTT.

The gene calls are TRBV6-1 and TRBJ1-1, with D maybe TRBD1 (6 bases). V was clipped by 3 bases and J by 6 bases, with 20 bases between them. From germline, CDR1 is MNHNS and CDR2 SASEGT. The CDR3 spans 16 residues. The CDR3 region is CASSDPRRGKGAEAFF. Written as DNA, the CDR3 is TGTGCCAGCAGTGATCCTCGCAGGGGCAAGGGAGCTGAAGCTTTCTTT.

This rearrangement joins TRBV2 to TRBJ1-1, with D possibly TRBD1 on 5 matching bases. The CDR3 contains 15 residues. V was pared by 8 bases and J by 2 bases, with 18 bases between. The germline gives CDR1 SNHLY, CDR2 FYNNEI. The CDR3 DNA reads TGTGCCAGCCATACAAGGGGCCGAGGTAACACTGAAGCTTTCTTT. Amino acid sequence: CASHTRGRGNTEAFF.

This chain links TRBV11-2 with TRBJ1-2; no clear D gene. Trimming left V 1 base short and J 8 bases short, with 8 bases between. Per the germline V gene, CDR1 is SGHAT and CDR2 is FQNNGV. This CDR3 spans 12 amino acids. The CDR3 here is CASSLGLGGYTF. The CDR3 DNA follows: TGTGCCAGCAGCTTAGGACTTGGGGGCTACACCTTC. Complete variable domain (other parts from reference TRBV11-2 and TRBJ1-2): EAGVAQSPRYKIIEKRQSVAFWCNPISGHATLYWYQQILGQGPKLLIQFQNNGVVDDSQLPKDRFSAERLKGVDSTLKIQPAKLEDSAVYLCASSLGLGGYTFGSGTRLTVV.

This chain links TRBV9 with TRBJ2-7; 7 bases are shared with TRBD1. The CDR3 is 16 amino acids. The germline CDR1 and CDR2 sequences are SGDLS and YYNGEE. V dropped 0 bases and J dropped 5; count of bases not matched to a gene: 11. In DNA, the CDR3 is TGTGCCAGCAGCGTAGCCCCCCAGACAGGGTACCACGAGCAGTACTTC. This codes for CASSVAPQTGYHEQYF.

This rearrangement joins TRBV2 to TRBJ1-2, with 10 bases lining up with TRBD1. CDR1 and CDR2 (germline): SNHLY, FYNNEI. The CDR3 consists of 15 residues. V lost 7 bases, J lost 4 bases, and 9 bases stayed unmatched. The chain's CDR3 is CASTRTGGPRYGYTF. The CDR3 bases are TGTGCCAGCACCAGGACAGGGGGACCCCGCTATGGCTACACCTTC.

The rearrangement links TRBV4-1 to TRBJ2-2, with 7 bases that match TRBD1. The CDR3 consists of 16 residues. With 2 bases clipped from V and 2 bases from J, the junction kept 5 bases outside the gene matches. Germline assignment: CDR1 MGHRA and CDR2 YSYEKL. CDR3 sequence (DNA): TGCGCCAGCAGCCAAAGGGGGCTGGAAAACACCGGGGAGCTGTTTTTT. Its protein product is CASSQRGLENTGELFF.

The rearrangement links TRBV6-1 to TRBJ1-5; 7 positions agree with TRBD1. The length of the CDR3 is 14 residues. V gave up 6 bases and J gave up 7 bases; unmatched junction bases: 9. CDR1 is MNHNS and CDR2 is SASEGT in the germline V gene. CDR3 sequence (DNA): TGTGCCAGCAGAACTCAGGGGGATCGGCAGCCCCAGCATTTT. Translating gives CASRTQGDRQPQHF.

The chain couples TRBV28 to TRBJ1-3, with no clear D. CDR3 length: 14 residues. CDR1 MDHEN and CDR2 SYDVKM come from the germline V gene. Trimming took 5 bases from V and 2 from J, leaving 10 bases between them. CDR3 sequence: CASSLRRTGNTIYF. In DNA, the CDR3 is TGTGCCAGCAGTCTGCGCAGGACTGGAAACACCATATATTTT.

The chain couples TRBV5-4 to TRBJ1-2, with 11 bases that match TRBD1. In germline, CDR1 is SGHNT, CDR2 YYREEE (reference sequence). The CDR3 covers 16 residues. V gave up 3 bases and J gave up 6 bases; unmatched junction bases: 10. CDR3 sequence reads: CASSSGQDRGPDGYTF. The CDR3 coding sequence is TGTGCCAGCAGCTCGGGCCAGGACAGGGGGCCGGATGGCTACACCTTC.

The V gene is TRBV9, the J gene TRBJ1-2, with D tentatively TRBD1 (6 bases). The CDR3 has 14 residues. CDR1 and CDR2 from the germline V gene are SGDLS and YYNGEE. The V gene lost 3 bases and the J gene lost 0 bases, with 9 bases spanning the gap. This chain's CDR3 is CASSGGTTNYGYTF. DNA of the CDR3: TGTGCCAGCAGCGGGGGGACAACTAACTATGGCTACACCTTC. The full variable domain, rest sourced from reference TRBV9 and TRBJ1-2, is DSGVTQTPKHLITATGQRVTLRCSPRSGDLSVYWYQQSLDQGLQFLIQYYNGEERAKGNILERFSAQQFPDLHSELNLSSLELGDSALYFCASSGGTTNYGYTFGSGTRLTVV.

The rearrangement joins TRBV19 to TRBJ1-4; D call uncertain. CDR3 length: 13 residues. Looked up from germline, CDR1 is LNHDA and CDR2 is SQIVND (reference sequence). The V end was cut by 7 bases, the J end by 6 bases, with 12 bases between. In DNA form, the CDR3 reads TGTGCCAGTAATAAAGTACGGGATGAAAAACTGTTTTTT. Encoded protein: CASNKVRDEKLFF.

The rearrangement uses TRBV6-6 and TRBJ1-1; 8 bases are shared with TRBD1. V shed 8 bases, J shed 3 bases, and the junction held 5 bases outside the gene matches. The CDR3 is 13 residues long. CDR1 MNHNY and CDR2 SVGAGI come from the germline V gene (reference sequence). In nucleotides, the CDR3 is TGTGCCAGCGGACAGGGTCAGGACACTGAAGCTTTCTTT. Amino acids: CASGQGQDTEAFF.